This T cell receptor (beta chain) was sequenced in a study of read filtering for tumor transcriptome and immune sequencing. Study-level findings and limits: The sorted CD138-negative fraction was a mixed bone marrow immune population, not purified T cells. Approximately 80% of IR-seq clonotypes had one read, totaling around 4% of reads; RNA-seq: about 70% and 40%.

Molecular barcoded adaptors covering alpha/delta and beta/gamma chains were used on approximately 440 ng RNA. TCRdb re-analysed the reads in MiXCR, keeping a single row per CDR3 protein. The sample holds roughly 93,000 distinct CDR3 sequences, 20% to 25% seen once. As concerns this clonotype: Its antigen is undetermined.

Germline lookup yields CDR1 SGDLS and CDR2 YYNGEE. This CDR3 has 15 residues. Deletions cut 0 bases from V and 5 bases from J, with 13 bases between. The V call is TRBV9, the J call TRBJ2-3, with no clear D. The receptor's source is a donor aged 40 or older with multiple myeloma. Sequenced input: a population of CD138-negative cells sorted from bone marrow. The DNA of the CDR3 is TGTGCCAGCAGCGTAGGCGCTTACGGCATAGATACGCAGTATTTT. It encodes CASSVGAYGIDTQYF.